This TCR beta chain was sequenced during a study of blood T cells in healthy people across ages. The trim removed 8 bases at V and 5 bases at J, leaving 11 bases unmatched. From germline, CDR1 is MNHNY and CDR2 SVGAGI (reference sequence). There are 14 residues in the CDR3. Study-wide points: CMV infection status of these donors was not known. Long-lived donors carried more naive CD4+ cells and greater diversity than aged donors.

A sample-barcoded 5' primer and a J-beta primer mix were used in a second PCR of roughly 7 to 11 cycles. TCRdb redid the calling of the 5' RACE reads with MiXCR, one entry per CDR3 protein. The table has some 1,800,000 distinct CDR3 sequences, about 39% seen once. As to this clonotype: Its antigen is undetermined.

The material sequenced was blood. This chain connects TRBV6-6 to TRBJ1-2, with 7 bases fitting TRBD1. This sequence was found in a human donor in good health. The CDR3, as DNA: TGTGCCAGCGGCCTGACAGGGAGGAATTATGGCTACACCTTC. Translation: CASGLTGRNYGYTF.